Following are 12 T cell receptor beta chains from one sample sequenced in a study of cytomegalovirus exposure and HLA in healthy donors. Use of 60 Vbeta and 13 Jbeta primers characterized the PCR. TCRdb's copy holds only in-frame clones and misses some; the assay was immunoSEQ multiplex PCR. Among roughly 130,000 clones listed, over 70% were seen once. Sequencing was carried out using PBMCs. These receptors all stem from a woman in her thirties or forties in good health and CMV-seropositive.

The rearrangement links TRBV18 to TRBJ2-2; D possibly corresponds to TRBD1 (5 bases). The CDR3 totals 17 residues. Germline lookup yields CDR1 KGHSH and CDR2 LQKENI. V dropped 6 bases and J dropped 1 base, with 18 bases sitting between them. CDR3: CASSQRSSGQNTGELFF. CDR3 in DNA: TGTGCCAGCTCGCAAAGATCCTCAGGACAGAACACCGGGGAGCTGTTTTTT.

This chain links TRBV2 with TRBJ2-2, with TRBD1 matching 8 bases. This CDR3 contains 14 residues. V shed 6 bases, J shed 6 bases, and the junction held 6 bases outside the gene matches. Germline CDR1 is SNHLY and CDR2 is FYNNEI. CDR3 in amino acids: CASSVQGAPGELFF. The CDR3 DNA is TGTGCCAGCAGCGTCCAGGGGGCCCCCGGGGAGCTGTTTTTT.

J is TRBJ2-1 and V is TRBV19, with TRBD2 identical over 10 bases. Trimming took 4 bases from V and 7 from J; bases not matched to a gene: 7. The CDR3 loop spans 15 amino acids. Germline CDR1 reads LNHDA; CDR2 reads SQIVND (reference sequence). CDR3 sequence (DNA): TGTGCCAGTAGTAGGGTAGCGGGAGGTACGAATGAGCAGTTCTTC. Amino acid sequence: CASSRVAGGTNEQFF.

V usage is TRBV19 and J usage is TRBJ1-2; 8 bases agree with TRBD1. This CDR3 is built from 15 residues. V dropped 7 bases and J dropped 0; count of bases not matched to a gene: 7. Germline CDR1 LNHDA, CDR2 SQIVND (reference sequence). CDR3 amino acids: CASNGRQGTNYGYTF. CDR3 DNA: TGTGCCAGTAACGGTCGACAGGGGACTAACTATGGCTACACCTTC.

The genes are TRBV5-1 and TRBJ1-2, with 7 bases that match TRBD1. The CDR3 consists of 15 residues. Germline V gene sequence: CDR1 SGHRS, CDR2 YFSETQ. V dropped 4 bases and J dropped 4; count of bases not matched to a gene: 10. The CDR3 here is CASSPAGGLSYGYTF. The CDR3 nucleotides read TGCGCCAGCAGCCCGGCAGGGGGTTTGAGCTATGGCTACACCTTC.

For the CDR3, the DNA is TGCGCCAGCAGCCAAGCATCGCAGCGTAGAAGCACAGATACGCAGTATTTT. This codes for CASSQASQRRSTDTQYF. The V and J genes are TRBV4-3 and TRBJ2-3; D call uncertain. The V end was cut by 1 base, the J end by 0 bases, with 14 bases between. This CDR3 region has 17 residues. CDR1 is LGHNA, CDR2 YSLEER, per germline.

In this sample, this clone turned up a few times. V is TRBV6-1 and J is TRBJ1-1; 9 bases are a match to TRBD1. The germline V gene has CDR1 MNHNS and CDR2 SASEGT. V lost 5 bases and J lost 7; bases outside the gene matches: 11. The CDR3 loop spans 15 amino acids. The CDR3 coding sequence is TGTGCCAGCAGTTCCGGGACAGGGCAATCGGGTGAAGCTTTCTTT. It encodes CASSSGTGQSGEAFF.

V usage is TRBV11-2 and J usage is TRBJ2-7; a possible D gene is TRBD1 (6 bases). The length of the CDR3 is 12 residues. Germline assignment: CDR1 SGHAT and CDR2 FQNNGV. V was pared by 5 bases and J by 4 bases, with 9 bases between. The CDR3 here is CASSRQGYEQYF. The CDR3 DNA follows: TGTGCCAGCAGCCGTCAGGGGTACGAGCAGTACTTC.

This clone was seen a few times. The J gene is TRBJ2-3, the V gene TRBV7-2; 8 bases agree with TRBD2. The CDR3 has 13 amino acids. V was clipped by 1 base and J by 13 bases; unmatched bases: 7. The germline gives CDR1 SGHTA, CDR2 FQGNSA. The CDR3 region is CASSLVGAGEEYF. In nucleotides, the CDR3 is TGTGCCAGCAGCTTAGTAGGAGCGGGGGAGGAGTATTTT.

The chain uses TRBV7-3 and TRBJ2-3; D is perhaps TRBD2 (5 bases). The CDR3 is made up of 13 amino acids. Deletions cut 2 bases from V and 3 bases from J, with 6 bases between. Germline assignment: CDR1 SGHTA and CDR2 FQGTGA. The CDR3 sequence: CASSLWETDTQYF. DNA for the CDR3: TGTGCCAGCAGCTTATGGGAGACAGATACGCAGTATTTT. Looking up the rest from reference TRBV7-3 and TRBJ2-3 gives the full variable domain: GAGVSQTPSNKVTEKGKYVELRCDPISGHTALYWYRQSLGQGPEFLIYFQGTGAADDSGLPNDRFFAVRPEGSVSTLKIQRTERGDSAVYLCASSLWETDTQYFGPGTRLTVL.

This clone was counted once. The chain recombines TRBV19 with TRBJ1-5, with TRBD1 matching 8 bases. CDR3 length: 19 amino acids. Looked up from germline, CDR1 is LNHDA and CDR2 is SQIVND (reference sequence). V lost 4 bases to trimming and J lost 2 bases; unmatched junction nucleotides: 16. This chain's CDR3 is CASSTQSGQGRFGNQPQHF. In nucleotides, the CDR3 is TGTGCCAGTAGTACCCAAAGCGGACAGGGTCGATTTGGCAATCAGCCCCAGCATTTT. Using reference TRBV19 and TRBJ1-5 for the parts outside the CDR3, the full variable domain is DGGITQSPKYLFRKEGQNVTLSCEQNLNHDAMYWYRQDPGQGLRLIYYSQIVNDFQKGDIAEGYSVSREKKESFPLTVTSAQKNPTAFYLCASSTQSGQGRFGNQPQHFGDGTRLSIL.

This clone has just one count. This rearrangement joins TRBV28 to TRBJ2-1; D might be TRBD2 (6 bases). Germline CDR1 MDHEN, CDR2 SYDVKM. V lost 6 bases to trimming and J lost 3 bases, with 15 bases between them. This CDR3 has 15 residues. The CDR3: CASSLPAGIYNEQFF. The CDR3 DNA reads TGTGCCAGCAGCCTCCCCGCGGGAATCTACAATGAGCAGTTCTTC.